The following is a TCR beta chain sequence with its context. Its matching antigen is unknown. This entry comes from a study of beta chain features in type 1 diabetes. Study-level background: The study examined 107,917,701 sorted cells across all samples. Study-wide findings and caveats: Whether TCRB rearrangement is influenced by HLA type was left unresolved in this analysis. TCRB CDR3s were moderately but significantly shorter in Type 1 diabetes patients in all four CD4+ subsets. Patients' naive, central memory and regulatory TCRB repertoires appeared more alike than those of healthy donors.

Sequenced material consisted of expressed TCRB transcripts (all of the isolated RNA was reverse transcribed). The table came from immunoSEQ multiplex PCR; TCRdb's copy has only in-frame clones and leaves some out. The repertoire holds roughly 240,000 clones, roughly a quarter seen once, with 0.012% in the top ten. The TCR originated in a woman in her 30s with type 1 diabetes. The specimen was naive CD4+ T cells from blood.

For the CDR3, the DNA is TGTGCCTGGAGTGTACGGGGGTCCCTCTCCTACAATGAGCAGTTCTTC. As protein: CAWSVRGSLSYNEQFF. The chain employs TRBV30 and TRBJ2-1; perhaps TRBD2 as D (6 bases). Germline values: CDR1 GTSNPN, CDR2 SVGIG (reference sequence). The CDR3 is made up of 16 amino acids. Trimming took off 0 bases at V and 0 bases at J, with 12 bases between the two ends.